The next 9 T cell receptor beta chains were all read from a single sample in a study of OX40 agonist ivuxolimab in advanced cancers. Some clones are missing from TCRdb's copy, which holds only in-frame ones; the method was immunoSEQ multiplex PCR. This table holds under 40,000 clones, around four fifths found once. The sample in question was CD4+ or CD8+ T cells sorted from blood, obtained in a trial of the OX40 agonist ivuxolimab. The source of these receptors is an adult with an advanced solid tumor such as melanoma, head and neck, liver or kidney cancer.

The chain couples TRBV7-8 to TRBJ2-7; 8 bases fit TRBD2. V shed 5 bases and J 7 bases; nucleotides not matched to a gene: 10. The CDR3 consists of 14 residues. Looked up from germline, CDR1 is SGHVS and CDR2 is FQNEAQ. Here the CDR3 reads CASSSSGAVGEQYF. DNA for the CDR3: TGTGCCAGCAGCAGTAGCGGGGCCGTGGGGGAGCAGTACTTC.

The chain links TRBV5-1 to TRBJ2-3; D not certain. Deletions cut 2 bases from V and 1 base from J, with 8 bases between. This CDR3 is 14 amino acids long. Germline CDR1 reads SGHRS; CDR2 reads YFSETQ. As DNA, the CDR3 is TGCGCCAGCAGCTTCGTTTCTGGCACAGATACGCAGTATTTT. Its protein product is CASSFVSGTDTQYF.

The chain links TRBV7-3 to TRBJ2-1, with 13 positions matching TRBD2. With V trimmed by 5 bases and J by 7 bases, 14 bases remained unmatched. The germline V gene has CDR1 SGHTA and CDR2 FQGTGA. This CDR3 has 18 residues. CDR3 residues: CASSRYTWTSGGGNEQFF. DNA for the CDR3: TGTGCCAGCAGCCGCTACACTTGGACTAGCGGGGGTGGTAATGAGCAGTTCTTC. Supplemented by reference TRBV7-3 and TRBJ2-1, the full variable domain reads GAGVSQTPSNKVTEKGKYVELRCDPISGHTALYWYRQSLGQGPEFLIYFQGTGAADDSGLPNDRFFAVRPEGSVSTLKIQRTERGDSAVYLCASSRYTWTSGGGNEQFFGPGTRLTVL.

J is TRBJ2-7 and V is TRBV6-5, with D perhaps TRBD2 (6 bases). The V and J ends lost 0 bases and 0 bases respectively, with 9 bases between them. Germline lookup yields CDR1 MNHEY and CDR2 SVGAGI. This CDR3 contains 15 residues. The CDR3 here is CASSYSLASSYEQYF. CDR3 bases: TGTGCCAGCAGTTACTCGCTAGCGAGCTCCTACGAGCAGTACTTC.

The chain combines TRBV19 with TRBJ2-1; 11 bases agree with TRBD2. Looked up from germline, CDR1 is LNHDA and CDR2 is SQIVND (reference sequence). The CDR3 length is 16 residues. With V trimmed by 4 bases and J by 6 bases, 8 bases remained unmatched. The CDR3 is CASSKIVAGGSNEQFF. Here the CDR3 DNA reads TGTGCCAGTAGTAAGATCGTAGCGGGGGGGAGCAATGAGCAGTTCTTC. The whole variable domain, filled in from reference TRBV19 and TRBJ2-1, reads DGGITQSPKYLFRKEGQNVTLSCEQNLNHDAMYWYRQDPGQGLRLIYYSQIVNDFQKGDIAEGYSVSREKKESFPLTVTSAQKNPTAFYLCASSKIVAGGSNEQFFGPGTRLTVL.

This clone was seen a handful of times. This chain connects TRBV7-2 to TRBJ2-5; weak D call: TRBD1 (5 bases). Germline CDR1 reads SGHTA; CDR2 reads FQGNSA. CDR3 size: 14 residues. The ends were cut back, 5 bases at V and 2 bases at J, with 12 bases in the middle. The CDR3: CASSPRQLQETQYF. The CDR3 region has the DNA TGTGCCAGCAGCCCGAGACAGCTACAAGAGACCCAGTACTTC. The whole variable domain, filled in from reference TRBV7-2 and TRBJ2-5, reads GAGVSQSPSNKVTEKGKDVELRCDPISGHTALYWYRQSLGQGLEFLIYFQGNSAPDKSGLPSDRFSAERTGGSVSTLTIQRTQQEDSAVYLCASSPRQLQETQYFGPGTRLLVL.

The rearrangement links TRBV18 to TRBJ2-7; D may be TRBD2 (6 bases). Trimming took 5 bases from V and 7 from J, leaving 18 bases between them. CDR1 KGHSH and CDR2 LQKENI come from the germline V gene. This CDR3 region has 14 residues. The CDR3 here is CASSKSGRLMEQYF. Here the CDR3 DNA reads TGTGCCAGCTCAAAGTCAGGGAGGCTTATGGAGCAGTACTTC.

This rearrangement joins TRBV7-6 to TRBJ2-1; D assignment may be TRBD1 or TRBD2 (5 bases each). Germline-derived CDR1 and CDR2 are SGHVS and FNYEAQ. Trimming shortened V by 0 bases and J by 5 bases, and 11 bases separated the two germline ends. The length of the CDR3 is 15 residues. The DNA of the CDR3 is TGTGCCAGCAGCTTAGCGATAGGGACCAACAATGAGCAGTTCTTC. It codes for CASSLAIGTNNEQFF.

The chain has TRBV5-1 and TRBJ1-4, with 8 bases fitting TRBD1. The V gene end was trimmed by 4 bases and the J gene end by 8 bases; junction bases not matched to a gene: 13. This CDR3 spans 16 amino acids. Germline V gene sequence: CDR1 SGHRS, CDR2 YFSETQ. In nucleotides, the CDR3 is TGCGCCAGCAGCGGAGCGACCGGGACAGGCCTCGAAAAACTGTTTTTT. Translating gives CASSGATGTGLEKLFF.